The sequence of this T cell receptor (beta chain) was determined in a study of CD8+ T cells in alopecia areata. Study-wide context: Twice daily, treated patients received 5 to 10 mg of oral tofacitinib. The protocol delivered tofacitinib for 6 to 18 months, then withdrew it for 6 months.

In regard to this clone: The antigen remains unidentified.

The sample's treatment: oral pan-JAK inhibitor, 5-10 mg twice daily. Whole-study results and caveats: Scalp clonality, along with expanded CD8+ clones among the top 100, was significantly decreased by tofacitinib. The study found that many expanded lesional clones persisted in scalp and blood during tofacitinib.

Sequencing templates came from extracted RNA that was reverse transcribed into cDNA. The repertoire was sequenced with immunoSEQ multiplex PCR; TCRdb's copy has only in-frame clones and lacks some. The sample lists approximately 190,000 clones; about 62% were seen once. Germline CDR1 and CDR2: MNHEY and SVGAGI. The V end was cut by 0 bases, the J end by 3 bases, with 12 bases between. The CDR3 runs to 15 residues. The receptor was derived from a human donor with alopecia areata. This sequence joins TRBV6-5 and TRBJ2-7; D possibly uses TRBD1 or TRBD2 (5 bases each). Sequencing used CD4+ T cells sorted from blood, obtained at week 24, from a patient treated with tofacitinib. CDR3 in amino acids: CASSYSRGSFYEQYF. In nucleotides, the CDR3 is TGTGCCAGCAGTTACTCCCGGGGCTCCTTCTACGAGCAGTACTTC.